The sequence of this T cell receptor beta chain was determined in a study of beta chain features in type 1 diabetes. General study results and limits: For patients and controls alike, PCR might favor shorter templates to the same degree. Naive, central memory and regulatory TCRB repertoires appeared more similar among patients than healthy donors.

Sequenced material consisted of expressed TCRB transcripts (all of the isolated RNA was reverse transcribed). The protocol was immunoSEQ multiplex PCR, while the TCRdb copy is restricted to in-frame clones and leaves out a portion. The sample yields about 370,000 clones, approximately 15% seen once. V was clipped by 1 base and J by 3 bases; unmatched bases: 4. This CDR3 spans 16 amino acids. The germline gives CDR1 GTSNPN, CDR2 SVGIG (reference sequence). About this clone: What it binds is not known.

Purity of each sorted population was above 95%. The sequence was obtained from a woman aged 18-29 years in good health. Sequencing was done on a sample of naive CD4+ T cells from blood. The chain combines TRBV30 with TRBJ2-3; 13 nucleotides agree with TRBD2. CDR3 loop: CAWSGGLAGQTDTQYF. The DNA of the CDR3 is TGTGCCTGGAGTGGGGGACTAGCGGGACAAACAGATACGCAGTATTTT.